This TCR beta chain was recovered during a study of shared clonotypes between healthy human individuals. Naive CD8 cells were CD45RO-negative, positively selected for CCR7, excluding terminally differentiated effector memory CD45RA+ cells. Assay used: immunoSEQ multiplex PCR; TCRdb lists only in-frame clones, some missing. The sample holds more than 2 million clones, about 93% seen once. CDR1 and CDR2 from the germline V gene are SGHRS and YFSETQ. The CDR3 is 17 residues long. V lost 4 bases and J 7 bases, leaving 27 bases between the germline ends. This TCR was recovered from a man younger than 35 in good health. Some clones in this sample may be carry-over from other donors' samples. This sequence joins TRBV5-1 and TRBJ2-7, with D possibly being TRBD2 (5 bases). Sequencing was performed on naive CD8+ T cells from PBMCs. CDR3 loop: CASSRTLRLEGVREQYF. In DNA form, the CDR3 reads TGCGCCAGCAGCCGTACCTTACGACTTGAGGGAGTGAGGGAGCAGTACTTC.